This is a list of T cell receptor beta chains from one sample in a study of identical twins. TCRdb re-derived calls from the 5' RACE reads in MiXCR, one entry per CDR3 protein. The sample has approximately 630,000 distinct CDR3 sequences; roughly 6.6% are singletons. The same specimen was also included in a second study, on yellow fever vaccine responses in identical twins.

Sequencing input: PBMCs. The receptors shown here come from a woman under 30 in good health. Both conserved end residues are part of each CDR3. The D gene is left open where the match is weak. Clone size is shown for a subset of rows, as once, few, many or a class of expanded clone.

15 | TRBJ2-3 | - | few | TRBV7-9 | TGTGCCAGCAGCCCCACAGTAACTAGCACAGATACGCAGTATTTT | CASSPTVTSTDTQYF
12 | TRBJ2-5 | - | few | TRBV10-3 | TGTGCCATCAGTGGTTTCCAAGAGACCCAGTACTTC | CAISGFQETQYF
16 | TRBJ2-1 | TRBD1 | many | TRBV5-1 | TGCGCCAGCAGCACCTCAGGGGGCGCGGTTCACAATGAGCAGTTCTTC | CASSTSGGAVHNEQFF
14 | TRBJ2-7 | TRBD2 | few | TRBV29-1 | TGCAGCGTTTTGACTAGCGGGAGTTTTTACGAGCAGTACTTC | CSVLTSGSFYEQYF
15 | TRBJ2-2 | TRBD1 | - | TRBV20-1 | TGCAGTGCTAGAGTCGGGACAGGGAACACCGGGGAGCTGTTTTTT | CSARVGTGNTGELFF
16 | TRBJ1-2 | TRBD1 | few | TRBV7-9 | TGTGCCAGCAGCTTCGTCTCGGGACAGGGGGCCGGTGGCTACACCTTC | CASSFVSGQGAGGYTF
13 | TRBJ2-1 | - | many | TRBV9 | TGTGCCAGCAGCGTAGTGGAGTTGGGTGAGCAGTTCTTC | CASSVVELGEQFF
17 | TRBJ2-1 | - | - | TRBV5-1 | TGCGCCAGCAGCCCCGGGATGGCGGGGGCCTTTTACAATGAGCAGTTCTTC | CASSPGMAGAFYNEQFF
14 | TRBJ2-7 | TRBD1 | - | TRBV7-9 | TGTGCCAGCTCAGCGACAGGGTTTCGTACCGAGCAGTACTTC | CASSATGFRTEQYF
15 | TRBJ1-6 | TRBD1 | few | TRBV6-5 | TGTGCCAGCAGTTGGACAGGTTCTGAGGGGTCACCCCTCCACTTT | CASSWTGSEGSPLHF
11 | TRBJ2-5 | - | - | TRBV6-5 | TGTGCCAGCAGGAACGGGGAGACCCAGTACTTC | CASRNGETQYF
14 | TRBJ2-3 | TRBD1 | many | TRBV24-1 | TGTGCCACCAGTGATCGACAGGGGACAGATACGCAGTATTTT | CATSDRQGTDTQYF
14 | TRBJ1-2 | - | few | TRBV6-1 | TGTGCCAGCAGAGCGACCGGTTCCTCCTGGGGCTACACCTTC | CASRATGSSWGYTF
15 | TRBJ2-1 | - | many | TRBV28 | TGTGCCAGCAGCCCGCTGGTCTACAGCTACAATGAGCAGTTCTTC | CASSPLVYSYNEQFF
13 | TRBJ2-1 | - | few | TRBV15 | TGTGCCACCAGCGGGGCCCCGAGGAATGAGCAGTTCTTC | CATSGAPRNEQFF
10 | TRBJ2-7 | - | - | TRBV29-1 | TGCAGCGCCCTACAGGGACTGCAGTACTTC | CSALQGLQYF
11 | TRBJ2-4 | - | - | TRBV29-1 | TGCAGTGGAACAGGACCTAACATTCAGTACTTC | CSGTGPNIQYF
16 | TRBJ2-2 | - | few | TRBV27 | TGTGCCAGCAGTTTATCCTATACTAGGGGCACCGGGGAGCTGTTTTTT | CASSLSYTRGTGELFF
17 | TRBJ1-4 | TRBD1 | many | TRBV5-1 | TGCGCCAGCAGCTCGGGGACAGGGGGATTTACTAATGAAAAACTGTTTTTT | CASSSGTGGFTNEKLFF
15 | TRBJ1-5 | - | few | TRBV28 | TGTGCCAGCAGTTTCCACCGGGGGGGATGGCAGCCCCAGCATTTT | CASSFHRGGWQPQHF
9 | TRBJ2-5 | - | - | TRBV10-3 | TGTGCCACCCAAGAGACCCAGTACTTC | CATQETQYF
20 | TRBJ2-3 | TRBD2 | - | TRBV3-1 | TGTGCCAGCAGCCCTTTCCCGCTTGGATCTAGCGGGGGGATGGCGGATACGCAGTATTTT | CASSPFPLGSSGGMADTQYF
16 | TRBJ2-1 | - | few | TRBV9 | TGTGCCAGCAGCGGGGAGGGGGGAGGATGGTACAATGAGCAGTTCTTC | CASSGEGGGWYNEQFF
16 | TRBJ2-5 | TRBD2 | few | TRBV6-5 | TGTGCCAGCAGTTACGTTGGGTTGTTAGCGGGGGAGACCCAGTACTTC | CASSYVGLLAGETQYF
14 | TRBJ2-7 | - | - | TRBV20-1 | TGCAGTGCTAGAGGAGTGGCGAGCGTCTACGAGCAGTACTTC | CSARGVASVYEQYF
15 | TRBJ2-2 | TRBD1 | - | TRBV29-1 | TGCAGCGTTTCAAGCACAGGGGGGAATACCGGGGAGCTGTTTTTT | CSVSSTGGNTGELFF
16 | TRBJ2-2 | TRBD1 | many | TRBV9 | TGTGCCAGCAGCAAGACAGGGAATTGGAACACCGGGGAGCTGTTTTTT | CASSKTGNWNTGELFF
15 | TRBJ2-7 | TRBD1 | few | TRBV12-3/TRBV12-4 | TGTGCCAGCAGTTTAGCGCTGACAGGGGGCTACGAGCAGTACTTC | CASSLALTGGYEQYF
13 | TRBJ2-7 | - | few | TRBV29-1 | TGCAGCGTTGAAGTGGGTAACTCCTACGAGCAGTACTTC | CSVEVGNSYEQYF
14 | TRBJ1-2 | - | many | TRBV12-3/TRBV12-4 | TGTGCCAGCAGTTTTTTTCCAGGGGAAGGCGGCTACACCTTC | CASSFFPGEGGYTF
14 | TRBJ1-2 | TRBD1 | few | TRBV2 | TGTGCCAGCACCTCCCAGGGACAGGGCCGCGGCTACACCTTC | CASTSQGQGRGYTF
15 | TRBJ2-5 | - | - | TRBV5-1 | TGCGCCAGCAGCCCCTGGACACCCCTTTTGGAGACCCAGTACTTC | CASSPWTPLLETQYF
17 | TRBJ2-3 | TRBD2 | many | TRBV12-3/TRBV12-4 | TGTGCCAGCAGTTTACTTCCTTCAAGCGGGACTTCGAATACGCAGTATTTT | CASSLLPSSGTSNTQYF
15 | TRBJ1-4 | - | - | TRBV25-1 | TGTGCCAGCAGTGCGAGAGGGCGTGCAGGTGAAAAACTGTTTTTT | CASSARGRAGEKLFF
14 | TRBJ2-3 | - | few | TRBV27 | TGTGCCAGCAGTTTTCGGGGAGTTGTGGATACGCAGTATTTT | CASSFRGVVDTQYF
11 | TRBJ2-5 | - | many | TRBV7-9 | TGTGCCAGCAATGGCGGGGAGACCCAGTACTTC | CASNGGETQYF
15 | TRBJ1-1 | - | - | TRBV28 | TGTGCCAGCAGCCGGAGGACAGCAATGAACACTGAAGCTTTCTTT | CASSRRTAMNTEAFF
14 | TRBJ1-1 | - | many | TRBV29-1 | TGCAGCGTCTGGATAGACGGGCGGAACACTGAAGCTTTCTTT | CSVWIDGRNTEAFF
16 | TRBJ1-5 | TRBD1 | - | TRBV12-3/TRBV12-4 | TGTGCCAGCAGGTTCGGGACAGACGATCTCCGTCAGCCCCAGCATTTT | CASRFGTDDLRQPQHF
14 | TRBJ1-2 | TRBD1 | many | TRBV5-1 | TGCGCCAGCAGCTTCCGGCAGGGGGAAGGTGGCTACACCTTC | CASSFRQGEGGYTF
16 | TRBJ2-1 | TRBD2 | few | TRBV27 | TGTGCCAGCAGTTTAGCCTCGGGACTAGCGACCAATGAGCAGTTCTTC | CASSLASGLATNEQFF
16 | TRBJ2-1 | - | few | TRBV7-8 | TGTGCCAGCAGCCCTTCGTGGGCAGGGGGGTACAATGAGCAGTTCTTC | CASSPSWAGGYNEQFF
14 | TRBJ1-6 | - | - | TRBV7-3 | TGTGCCAGCAGCCATACAGGGAATAATTCACCCCTCCACTTT | CASSHTGNNSPLHF
18 | TRBJ2-2 | TRBD2 | many | TRBV6-1 | TGTGCCAGCAGATCCCTCAGCGGGGGGCCCTTTAACACCGGGGAGCTGTTTTTT | CASRSLSGGPFNTGELFF
14 | TRBJ1-2 | TRBD1 | few | TRBV2 | TGTGCCAGCAGTTCTAAGACAGGGCGGTATGGCTACACCTTC | CASSSKTGRYGYTF
18 | TRBJ2-5 | - | - | TRBV11-1 | TGTGCCAGCAGCTTCGTAGGTAGCGGAGGGGGACTACAAGAGACCCAGTACTTC | CASSFVGSGGGLQETQYF
13 | TRBJ1-2 | TRBD1 | few | TRBV7-3 | TGTGCCAGCAGACGGGACAGCCCCTATGGCTACACCTTC | CASRRDSPYGYTF
11 | TRBJ1-1 | - | few | TRBV29-1 | TGCAGCGCTACAGAGAACACTGAAGCTTTCTTT | CSATENTEAFF
13 | TRBJ2-3 | - | few | TRBV20-1 | TGCAGTGCTAGTAGGGGGGCGACAGATACGCAGTATTTT | CSASRGATDTQYF
15 | TRBJ2-7 | TRBD1 | few | TRBV15 | TGTGCCACCAGCAGGAAGAGGACAGGCAACTACGAGCAGTACTTC | CATSRKRTGNYEQYF
16 | TRBJ2-3 | - | many | TRBV12-3/TRBV12-4 | TGTGCCAGCATCCTAGCAGGAGCGTCCCGAGGGGATACGCAGTATTTT | CASILAGASRGDTQYF
15 | TRBJ1-2 | - | few | TRBV20-1 | TGCAGTGCTTTGTTCCTACGGGGCAAAGGACATGGCTACACCTTC | CSALFLRGKGHGYTF
13 | TRBJ2-1 | - | many | TRBV5-1 | TGCGCCAGCAGCGCCGAACTAGGTATTGAGCAGTTCTTC | CASSAELGIEQFF
15 | TRBJ2-1 | - | few | TRBV28 | TGTGCCAGCCGAGAATCCGGGACGGTCAACAATGAGCAGTTCTTC | CASRESGTVNNEQFF
16 | TRBJ2-3 | - | many | TRBV7-8 | TGTGCCAGCAGCCACAGGGAGGGCTTGAGCACAGATACGCAGTATTTT | CASSHREGLSTDTQYF
17 | TRBJ2-5 | TRBD2 | few | TRBV3-1 | TGTGCCAGCAGCCAGCTAGCGGGAGGAGGGGGGCAAGAGACCCAGTACTTC | CASSQLAGGGGQETQYF
16 | TRBJ2-1 | TRBD1 | - | TRBV6-5 | TGTGCCAGCAGTTCTTGGGGGACAGGAGTTTACAATGAGCAGTTCTTC | CASSSWGTGVYNEQFF
13 | TRBJ2-2 | - | - | TRBV5-1 | TGCGCCAGCAAGGACAGAACCGCCGGGGAGCTGTTTTTT | CASKDRTAGELFF
12 | TRBJ1-2 | - | many | TRBV10-3 | TGTGCCATCAGTGAGTCGAAGGATGGCTACACCTTC | CAISESKDGYTF